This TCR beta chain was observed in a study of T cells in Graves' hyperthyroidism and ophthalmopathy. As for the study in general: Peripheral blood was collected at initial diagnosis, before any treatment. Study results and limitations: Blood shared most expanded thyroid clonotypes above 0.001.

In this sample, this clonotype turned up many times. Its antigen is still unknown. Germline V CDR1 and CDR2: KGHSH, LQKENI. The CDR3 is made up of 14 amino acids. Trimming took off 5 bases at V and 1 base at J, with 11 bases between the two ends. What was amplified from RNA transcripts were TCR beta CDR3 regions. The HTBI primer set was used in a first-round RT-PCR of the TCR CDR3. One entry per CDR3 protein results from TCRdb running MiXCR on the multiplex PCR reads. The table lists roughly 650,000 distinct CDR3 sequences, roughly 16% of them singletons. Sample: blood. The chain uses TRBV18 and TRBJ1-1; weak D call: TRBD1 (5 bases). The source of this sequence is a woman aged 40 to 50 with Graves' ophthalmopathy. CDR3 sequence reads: CASSELDKNTEAFF. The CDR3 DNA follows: TGTGCCAGCTCAGAACTGGACAAGAACACTGAAGCTTTCTTT.